The next 32 T cell receptor beta chains were all read from a single sample in a study of blood T cell repertoires in COVID-19. Method: immunoSEQ multiplex PCR; TCRdb's copy keeps in-frame clones and lacks some. The profile shows 250,000 to 300,000 clones, roughly 90% of them singletons. The sample consisted of peripheral blood. The source is a man aged 25 to 40 with active or convalescent COVID-19.

The chain carries TRBV7-9 and TRBJ2-7; 12 bases are a match to TRBD1. This CDR3 is built from 19 residues. The junction had 23 bases not matched to a gene; V was cut back by 5 bases and J by 9 bases. Germline loops: CDR1 SEHNR, CDR2 FQNEAQ (reference sequence). The CDR3 nucleotides read TGTGCCAGCAGCCCCTCCCCGGGACAGGGGGCTTTTCTTACGTCGGTGCAGTACTTC. Protein sequence: CASSPSPGQGAFLTSVQYF.

The genes are TRBV14 and TRBJ1-2; D remains ambiguous. V was trimmed by 2 bases and J by 4 bases, leaving 8 bases between them. This CDR3 comprises 13 residues. CDR1 is SGHDN and CDR2 is FVKESK in the germline V gene. CDR3 sequence reads: CASSQQNSYGYTF. CDR3 sequence (DNA): TGTGCCAGCAGCCAACAGAATTCCTATGGCTACACCTTC.

This clone was seen only a few times. The rearrangement uses TRBV7-8 and TRBJ2-7; 12 bases fit TRBD2. V was clipped by 1 base and J by 6 bases; unmatched bases: 1. The CDR3 extends over 14 amino acids. Per germline, CDR1 SGHVS and CDR2 FQNEAQ. CDR3 coding DNA: TGTGCCAGCAGCTTAGGGGGACTAGCGGGCGAGCAGTACTTC. Translated, it gives CASSLGGLAGEQYF.

The rearrangement links TRBV19 to TRBJ2-7; weak D call: TRBD1 (7 bases). V shed 3 bases and J shed 6 bases, with 15 bases lying between them. CDR3 length: 14 residues. In germline, CDR1 is LNHDA, CDR2 SQIVND (reference sequence). The CDR3 sequence is CASSIAGGPSEQYF. The CDR3 nucleotides are TGTGCCAGTAGTATTGCAGGGGGGCCTTCCGAGCAGTACTTC.

The gene calls are TRBV19 and TRBJ2-6; D is unresolved. CDR1 is LNHDA and CDR2 is SQIVND in the germline V gene (reference sequence). Trimming shortened V by 1 base and J by 1 base, and 5 bases separated the two germline ends. The CDR3 loop spans 15 amino acids. This CDR3 is CASSIVESGANVLTF. The CDR3, as DNA: TGTGCCAGTAGTATAGTGGAGTCTGGGGCCAACGTCCTGACTTTC.

This CDR3 reads CASSRVAGELFF. As DNA, the CDR3 is TGTGCCAGCAGTCGGGTGGCCGGGGAGCTGTTTTTT. This rearrangement joins TRBV6-5 to TRBJ2-2; D gene uncertain. Trimming stripped 5 bases from V and 6 bases from J, with 7 bases between. The V gene's germline CDR1 is MNHEY and CDR2 SVGAGI. This CDR3 comprises 12 residues.

The genes are TRBV29-1 and TRBJ2-1, with D possibly being TRBD2 (7 bases). V was cut by 0 bases and J by 7 bases, with 19 bases left in between. The CDR3 loop spans 16 amino acids. The germline gives CDR1 SQVTM, CDR2 ANQGSEA. Written as DNA, the CDR3 is TGCAGCGTTGAAGATGTGCGGGGGCTTATGGGGAATGAGCAGTTCTTC. It codes for CSVEDVRGLMGNEQFF.

V gene TRBV19 combines with J gene TRBJ1-1; maybe TRBD1 (6 bases). V lost 7 bases to trimming and J lost 6 bases, with 21 bases between them. CDR1 and CDR2 from the germline V gene are LNHDA and SQIVND (reference sequence). This CDR3 spans 15 amino acids. The CDR3 protein is CASNPPQGRFAEAFF. The CDR3 bases are TGTGCCAGTAATCCTCCTCAGGGGCGGTTCGCTGAAGCTTTCTTT.

CDR3 sequence reads: CASSYSPGNTIYF. Here the CDR3 DNA reads TGTGCCAGCAGTTACTCTCCGGGAAACACCATATATTTT. V gene TRBV6-5 combines with J gene TRBJ1-3; D call uncertain. Germline CDR1 is MNHEY and CDR2 is SVGAGI. This CDR3 region has 13 residues. With 0 bases removed from V and 4 bases from J, the gap between germline ends came to 4 bases.

This chain connects TRBV7-6 to TRBJ1-2; 8 bases agree with TRBD1. Germline V CDR1 and CDR2: SGHVS, FNYEAQ. The CDR3 loop spans 13 amino acids. J gave up 5 bases and V 5 bases, and 4 bases lay outside the gene matches. DNA for the CDR3: TGTGCCAGCAGCGAAGGACAGGGTTATGGCTACACCTTC. This encodes CASSEGQGYGYTF.

The chain couples TRBV4-1 to TRBJ1-2, with D tentatively TRBD1 (6 bases). Trimming pared 3 bases from V and 8 bases from J, leaving 19 bases between. In germline, CDR1 is MGHRA, CDR2 YSYEKL. The CDR3 sequence is 15 residues long. CDR3: CASSQEVTGFSGYTF. The CDR3 bases are TGCGCCAGCAGCCAGGAGGTAACAGGGTTCTCGGGCTACACCTTC.

The rearrangement joins TRBV19 to TRBJ2-1, with D perhaps TRBD1 (5 bases). Germline CDR1 and CDR2: LNHDA and SQIVND (reference sequence). There are 15 residues in the CDR3. Trimming stripped 10 bases from V and 1 base from J, with 17 bases between. Here the CDR3 reads CATRQTDLSYNEQFF. The DNA for the CDR3 is TGTGCCACCCGACAGACCGACCTATCCTACAATGAGCAGTTCTTC.

This clone was observed a single time. The V gene is TRBV5-1, the J gene TRBJ2-6; D might be TRBD2 (5 bases). Trimming took off 5 bases at V and 2 bases at J, with 11 bases between the two ends. CDR1 and CDR2 from the germline V gene are SGHRS and YFSETQ. The CDR3 sequence is 15 residues long. For the CDR3, the DNA is TGCGCCAGCAGAAACCCGGAGGCTGGGGCCAACGTCCTGACTTTC. Protein: CASRNPEAGANVLTF.

This clone was recorded once. The V gene is TRBV5-5, the J gene TRBJ1-5; tentative D call: TRBD1 (5 bases). Looked up from germline, CDR1 is SGHKS and CDR2 is YYEKEE (reference sequence). The CDR3 covers 15 residues. Between the trimmed V and J ends, which lost 0 bases and 3 bases, there was a span of 10 bases. The CDR3: CASSLEGDPNQPQHF. DNA for the CDR3: TGTGCCAGCAGCTTGGAAGGGGATCCCAATCAGCCCCAGCATTTT. Drawing the rest from reference TRBV5-5 and TRBJ1-5, the complete variable domain is DAGVTQSPTHLIKTRGQQVTLRCSPISGHKSVSWYQQVLGQGPQFIFQYYEKEERGRGNFPDRFSARQFPNYSSELNVNALLLGDSALYLCASSLEGDPNQPQHFGDGTRLSIL.

V is TRBV5-6 and J is TRBJ1-5, with unresolved D. V lost 2 bases to trimming and J lost 4 bases, with 13 bases between them. CDR1 is SGHDT, CDR2 YYEEEE, per germline. The CDR3 length is 15 residues. As DNA, the CDR3 is TGTGCCAGCAGCTTCTCTAGCCGGAATAATCAGCCCCAGCATTTT. Protein product: CASSFSSRNNQPQHF.

The gene calls are TRBV7-6 and TRBJ2-1; 8 nucleotides align to TRBD2. V shed 1 base and J 8 bases; nucleotides not matched to a gene: 10. There are 16 residues in the CDR3. The germline V gene encodes CDR1 SGHVS and CDR2 FNYEAQ. The CDR3, as DNA: TGTGCCAGCAGCTTAGGTGGTTTGCGGGGGGCCGATGAGCAGTTCTTC. Translated, it gives CASSLGGLRGADEQFF.

This clone was seen a single time. The rearrangement uses TRBV4-2 and TRBJ1-3, with D unresolved. Germline V gives CDR1 LGHNA, CDR2 YNFKEQ. The V end lost 4 bases, the J end lost 0 bases, and 13 bases lay between the germline ends. This CDR3 spans 16 amino acids. The CDR3 region is CASSRGTPTSGNTIYF. The CDR3 DNA reads as TGTGCCAGCAGCCGAGGCACTCCGACCTCTGGAAACACCATATATTTT.

This chain uses TRBV5-6 with TRBJ1-2, with no clear D. Germline lookup yields CDR1 SGHDT and CDR2 YYEEEE. The CDR3 contains 14 residues. Trimming stripped 0 bases from V and 8 bases from J, with 14 bases between. Here the CDR3 reads CASSLERLEVGYTF. The CDR3 DNA reads as TGTGCCAGCAGCTTGGAGCGTCTGGAGGTCGGCTACACCTTC.

The chain employs TRBV28 and TRBJ2-7; D possibly corresponds to TRBD1 (5 bases). Trimming shortened V by 7 bases and J by 1 base, and 17 bases separated the two germline ends. The CDR3 contains 15 residues. Germline CDR1 is MDHEN and CDR2 is SYDVKM. CDR3 in DNA: TGTGCCAGCACCTTGGGTACAGGTTCGTCCTACGAGCAGTACTTC. Translation gives CASTLGTGSSYEQYF.

The genes are TRBV27 and TRBJ1-6, with D possibly TRBD1 on 6 matching bases. Germline lookup yields CDR1 MNHEY and CDR2 SMNVEV (reference sequence). V lost 5 bases, J lost 5 bases, and 7 bases lay in between. The CDR3 consists of 13 residues. The DNA for the CDR3 is TGTGCCAGCAGTAACAGGGATAATTCACCCCTCCACTTT. This encodes CASSNRDNSPLHF.

V is TRBV2 and J is TRBJ1-1; a weak D match, TRBD1 (5 bases). With 7 bases removed from V and 5 bases from J, the gap between germline ends came to 29 bases. Looked up from germline, CDR1 is SNHLY and CDR2 is FYNNEI. This CDR3 is 18 amino acids long. CDR3 region: CASNGPGKSIAGNTEAFF. The CDR3 coding sequence is TGTGCCAGCAATGGTCCAGGGAAATCCATAGCGGGGAATACTGAAGCTTTCTTT.

The chain uses TRBV6-5 and TRBJ1-4, with D maybe TRBD1 (6 bases). Looked up from germline, CDR1 is MNHEY and CDR2 is SVGAGI. Deletions cut 6 bases from V and 8 bases from J, with 19 bases between. The CDR3 has 15 residues. In DNA form, the CDR3 reads TGTGCCAGCAGGACAGGTGTCTTAGCAAGGGAAAAACTGTTTTTT. The encoded protein is CASRTGVLAREKLFF.

The chain carries TRBV5-8 and TRBJ2-5, with 8 bases lining up with TRBD1. This CDR3 is built from 15 residues. Germline-derived CDR1 and CDR2 are SGHTS and YDEGEE. Unmatched junction bases numbered 9, after V lost 3 bases and J lost 5 bases. The CDR3 is CASSYGQGTEETQYF. CDR3 in DNA: TGTGCCAGCAGCTACGGACAGGGAACTGAGGAGACCCAGTACTTC.

The chain joins TRBV30 to TRBJ2-4; 9 nucleotides line up with TRBD1. Germline assignment: CDR1 GTSNPN and CDR2 SVGIG (reference sequence). The CDR3 extends over 17 amino acids. Trimming at V came to 4 bases and at J to 1 base, leaving 11 bases not matched to a gene. The CDR3 region is CAWIPGQGSSAKNIQYF. CDR3 coding DNA: TGTGCCTGGATACCGGGACAGGGTTCGAGTGCCAAAAACATTCAGTACTTC.

The chain joins TRBV3-1 (or the pseudogene TRBV3-2) to TRBJ1-6, with 9 bases aligning to TRBD1. V was clipped by 3 bases and J by 7 bases; unmatched bases: 4. Germline V gives CDR1 LGHDT, CDR2 YNNKEL (reference sequence). The CDR3 runs to 15 residues. CDR3 sequence (DNA): TGTGCCAGCAGCCAGGGGACAGGGCAGAATTCACCCCTCCACTTT. Translated, it gives CASSQGTGQNSPLHF.

The chain carries TRBV7-8 and TRBJ2-4; a weak D match, TRBD2 (5 bases). Trimming left V 1 base short and J 11 bases short, with 12 bases between. Looked up from germline, CDR1 is SGHVS and CDR2 is FQNEAQ. This CDR3 contains 13 residues. The DNA of the CDR3 is TGTGCCAGCAGCTTAGGAACCGGGATTCTTCAGTACTTC. This encodes CASSLGTGILQYF.

The V gene is TRBV5-4, the J gene TRBJ2-7; 7 positions agree with TRBD1. V lost 4 bases and J lost 4; bases outside the gene matches: 11. Germline CDR1 and CDR2: SGHNT and YYREEE (reference sequence). There are 15 residues in the CDR3. The CDR3 region is CASSPGGTVRYEQYF. The CDR3 DNA reads TGTGCCAGCAGCCCTGGTGGGACAGTTCGTTACGAGCAGTACTTC.

This chain connects TRBV5-4 to TRBJ1-1; 8 bases are shared with TRBD1. Germline loops: CDR1 SGHNT, CDR2 YYREEE (reference sequence). V dropped 0 bases and J dropped 7; count of bases not matched to a gene: 8. There are 15 residues in the CDR3. In nucleotides, the CDR3 is TGTGCCAGCAGCTTGGCTCAGGGGGCGCAGAATGAAGCTTTCTTT. It yields the protein CASSLAQGAQNEAFF.

This clone was picked up a small number of times. J is TRBJ2-7 and V is TRBV9, with 9 nucleotides matching TRBD2. The CDR3 length is 15 residues. The V and J ends lost 4 bases and 2 bases, in that order; junction bases with no gene match: 7. Looked up from germline, CDR1 is SGDLS and CDR2 is YYNGEE. Here the CDR3 DNA reads TGTGCCAGCAGCCACACGACTAGCGGCCCCTACGAGCAGTACTTC. This sequence encodes CASSHTTSGPYEQYF.

The chain has TRBV18 and TRBJ1-4; 8 bases map to TRBD1. The V segment lost 4 bases and the J segment 5 bases; nucleotides outside the gene matches: 12. Germline-derived CDR1 and CDR2 are KGHSH and LQKENI. This CDR3 is 17 amino acids long. The CDR3 nucleotides are TGTGCCAGCTCACGTCAAGACGGGACAGGTCTGAATGAAAAACTGTTTTTT. This encodes CASSRQDGTGLNEKLFF.

The chain recombines TRBV11-2 with TRBJ2-7; 10 nucleotides align to TRBD2. V was pared by 6 bases and J by 4 bases, with 12 bases of the junction left unmatched. The CDR3 sequence is 16 residues long. Germline assignment: CDR1 SGHAT and CDR2 FQNNGV. CDR3 region: CASRPAPGLAQYEQYF. For the CDR3, the DNA is TGTGCCAGCAGGCCTGCTCCGGGACTAGCGCAGTACGAGCAGTACTTC. The variable domain in full, completed from reference TRBV11-2 and TRBJ2-7, reads EAGVAQSPRYKIIEKRQSVAFWCNPISGHATLYWYQQILGQGPKLLIQFQNNGVVDDSQLPKDRFSAERLKGVDSTLKIQPAKLEDSAVYLCASRPAPGLAQYEQYFGPGTRLTVT.

The V call is TRBV27, the J call TRBJ2-7; unclear D gene. Germline lookup yields CDR1 MNHEY and CDR2 SMNVEV (reference sequence). This CDR3 has 13 amino acids. Trimming left V 3 bases short and J 1 base short, with 7 bases between. CDR3 in amino acids: CASSLRRSYEQYF. DNA for the CDR3: TGTGCCAGCAGTTTGCGTCGGTCCTACGAGCAGTACTTC.